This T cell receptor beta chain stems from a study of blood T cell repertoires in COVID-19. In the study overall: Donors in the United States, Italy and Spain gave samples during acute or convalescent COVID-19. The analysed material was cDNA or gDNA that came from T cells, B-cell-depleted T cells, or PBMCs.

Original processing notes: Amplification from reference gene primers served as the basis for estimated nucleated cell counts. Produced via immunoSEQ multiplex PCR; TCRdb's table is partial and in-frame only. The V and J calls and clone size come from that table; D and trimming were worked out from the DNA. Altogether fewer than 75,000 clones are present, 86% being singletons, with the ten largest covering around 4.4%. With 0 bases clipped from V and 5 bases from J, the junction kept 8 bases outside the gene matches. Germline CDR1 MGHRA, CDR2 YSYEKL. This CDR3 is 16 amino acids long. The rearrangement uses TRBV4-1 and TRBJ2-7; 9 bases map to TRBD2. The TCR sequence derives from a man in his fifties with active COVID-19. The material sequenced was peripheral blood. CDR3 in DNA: TGCGCCAGCAGCCAAGAGGCGGCGGGGGGGACTGACGAGCAGTACTTC. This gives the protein CASSQEAAGGTDEQYF.